This T cell receptor (beta chain) was sequenced in a study of T cells after yellow fever vaccination. Study in general: Preparation of the low-cell-number fractions used SMART-Seq v4 Ultra Low Input.

Findings and caveats of the study: Post-booster repertoires contained most primary-vaccination clones again (almost 97% CD4, approximately 88% CD8).

This clonotype was counted ten times or more. Its antigen is unknown. UMIs and a universal primer site were added when TCR cDNA was made by 5'RACE template switching. TCRdb re-derived calls from the 5' RACE reads in MiXCR, one entry per CDR3 protein. This sample has around 140,000 distinct CDR3 sequences; roughly 8% occur once, and the top ten carry roughly 0.71%. There are 14 residues in the CDR3. Trimming removed 0 bases from V and 2 bases from J, with 8 bases in between. CDR1 is MNHEY, CDR2 SMNVEV, per germline (reference sequence). This sequence originates from a man aged 30 to 39 who received the YFV17D yellow fever vaccine. The sequenced sample was CD4+ T cells sorted from PBMCs, obtained 5 days after the yellow fever booster vaccination. The V gene is TRBV27, the J gene TRBJ2-7, with D perhaps matching TRBD1 (5 bases). The CDR3 here is CASSLSLQAYEQYF. CDR3 DNA sequence: TGTGCCAGCAGTTTATCGTTACAGGCCTACGAGCAGTACTTC.